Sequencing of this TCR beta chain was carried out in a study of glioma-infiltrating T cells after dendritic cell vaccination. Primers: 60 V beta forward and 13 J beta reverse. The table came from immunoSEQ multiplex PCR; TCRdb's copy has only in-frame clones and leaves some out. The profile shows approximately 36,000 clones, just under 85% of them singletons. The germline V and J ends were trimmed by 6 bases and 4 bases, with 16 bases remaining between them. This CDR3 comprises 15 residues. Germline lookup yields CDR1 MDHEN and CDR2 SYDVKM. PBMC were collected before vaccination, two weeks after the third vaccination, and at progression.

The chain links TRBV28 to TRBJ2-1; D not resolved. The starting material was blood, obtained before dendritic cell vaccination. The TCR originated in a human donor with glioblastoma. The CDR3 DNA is TGTGCCAGCAGCCTCCGCCTTTACTATTACAATGAGCAGTTCTTC. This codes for CASSLRLYYYNEQFF.